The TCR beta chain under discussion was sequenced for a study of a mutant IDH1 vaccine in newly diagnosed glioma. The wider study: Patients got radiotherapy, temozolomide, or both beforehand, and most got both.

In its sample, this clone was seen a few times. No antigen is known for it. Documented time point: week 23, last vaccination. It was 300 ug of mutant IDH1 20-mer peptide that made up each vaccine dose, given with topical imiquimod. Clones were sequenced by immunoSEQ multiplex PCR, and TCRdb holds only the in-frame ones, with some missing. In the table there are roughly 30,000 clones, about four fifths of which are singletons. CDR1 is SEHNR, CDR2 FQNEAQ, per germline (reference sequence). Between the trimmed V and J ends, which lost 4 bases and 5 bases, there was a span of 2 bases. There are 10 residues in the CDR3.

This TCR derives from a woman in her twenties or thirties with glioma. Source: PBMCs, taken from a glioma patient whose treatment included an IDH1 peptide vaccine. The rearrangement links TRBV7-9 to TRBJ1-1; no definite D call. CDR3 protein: CASSWTEAFF. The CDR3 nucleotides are TGTGCCAGCAGCTGGACTGAAGCTTTCTTT.